Sequencing of this T cell receptor (beta chain) was carried out in a study of CD8 T cells in Susac syndrome (dated by TCRdb to the late 2010s). About the investigation overall: The study used repertoire sequencing to test whether antigen drove CD8+ T cell activation and differentiation in Susac syndrome. The study compared CD8+ T cell repertoire clonality among 12 healthy donors, around 14 Susac syndrome patients and fewer than 19 multiple sclerosis patients.

On this clonotype: What this receptor recognizes is not known. No much larger clone exists at a distance of one base, and base qualities are not known.

RNA was extracted using the RNeasy kit, and roughly 0.5 to 1 ug of the RNA was reverse transcribed with random hexamers. The immunoSEQ multiplex PCR assay, covering 54 Vbeta and 13 Jbeta segments, was used to amplify TCR beta CDR3 regions. To correct PCR amplification bias, a synthetic template baseline was used for both primer optimization and computational correction. The paper's processing steps were these. Reads were annotated to V, D and J genes according to IMGT and were analyzed with immunoSEQ Analyzer, with only productive sequences retained. Clonality was computed as one minus Shannon entropy normalized by log2 of the number of productive unique sequences. For each patient and control, public and private clones were evaluated among the 100 most prevalent clones. Clones were defined as Susac-specific if absent from the healthy and MS cohorts, from 1052 published viral clones and from other ImmuneACCESS disease sequences. TCRdb ran its own pipeline on the public reads, namely fastp trimming at Q25 and MiXCR clone calling, and kept in-frame beta chains. Under each unique CDR3 protein, matching rows form one entry showing the most common genes and DNA. TCRdb, rather than the study authors, made the V and J calls. The sample table holds fewer than 150,000 distinct CDR3 sequences, of which 85% to 95% were seen once. The top ten clonotypes cover roughly 0.27% of the sample.

Peripheral blood CD8+ and CD4+ T cells from healthy donors, Susac syndrome patients and multiple sclerosis patients were profiled using high-throughput TCR beta sequencing. Healthy donors were included as age- and sex-matched controls. CD8+ TEMRA cells were enriched by FACS, while bulk CD8+ and CD4+ T cells were purified by magnetic negative isolation. Blood was drawn into EDTA tubes, processed within 24 hours, and PBMCs were isolated by density gradient centrifugation. PBMCs intended for TCR sequencing were cryopreserved in liquid nitrogen and thawed later in a water bath at 37 degrees C. The sorted or isolated CD4+, CD8+ and CD8+ TEMRA cells reached a purity of at least 90%. Inclusive of the bounding cysteine and phenylalanine, the CDR3 is 15 residues long. Left in the record is the CDR3 DNA by itself, 45 bases read in frame from the first base. V and J are truncated by 7 bases and 2 bases respectively, leaving an intervening sequence of 18 bases. From a lookup of the germline V gene, CDR1 and CDR2 are SQVTM and ANQGSEA.

The investigation overall reported the following: The number of individuals in the TCR sequencing and HLA analysis was recognized as being relatively small.

Rearrangement joined TRBV29-1 to TRBJ2-1, with the D gene possibly TRBD1 or TRBD2, each one fitting 7 bases. What was sequenced was CD8+ T cells from PBMCs. The TCR sequence derives from a human donor in good health. This receptor carries the CDR3 CSANREGAPYNEQFF. At the DNA level, the sequence is TGCAGCGCCAACAGGGAGGGGGCTCCCTACAATGAGCAGTTCTTC.